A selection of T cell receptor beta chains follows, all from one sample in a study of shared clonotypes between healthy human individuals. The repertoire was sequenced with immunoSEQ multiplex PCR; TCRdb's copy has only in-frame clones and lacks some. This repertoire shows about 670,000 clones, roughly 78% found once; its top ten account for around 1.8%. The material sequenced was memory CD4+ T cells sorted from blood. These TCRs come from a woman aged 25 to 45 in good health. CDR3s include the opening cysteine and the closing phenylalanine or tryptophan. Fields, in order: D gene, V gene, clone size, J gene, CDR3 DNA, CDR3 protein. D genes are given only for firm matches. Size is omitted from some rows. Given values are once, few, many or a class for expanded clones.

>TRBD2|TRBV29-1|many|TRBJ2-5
TGCAGCGTTGCGGCTAGCGGGGGCGGGGGAGAAACCCAGTACTTC
CSVAASGGGGETQYF
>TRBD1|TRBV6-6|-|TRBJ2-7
TGTGCCAGCAGTTACTCGTCAGGGGGCGGCTACGAGCAGTACTTC
CASSYSSGGGYEQYF
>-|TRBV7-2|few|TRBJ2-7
TGTGCCAGCAGCTCCGACTTCAACCCGACATACGAGCAGTACTTC
CASSSDFNPTYEQYF
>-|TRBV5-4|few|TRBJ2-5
TGTGCCAGCAGCCGAGTGGGAGAGACCCAGTACTTC
CASSRVGETQYF
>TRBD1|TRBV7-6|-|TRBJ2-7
TGTGCCAGCAGCTTAGCGCGGTTTAATGAGGGGGCGCTTTACGAGCAGTACTTC
CASSLARFNEGALYEQYF
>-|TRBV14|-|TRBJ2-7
TGTGCCAGCAGCCAAGTTCTAGAGCCGGGCGAGCAGTACTTC
CASSQVLEPGEQYF
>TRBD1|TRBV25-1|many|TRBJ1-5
TGTGCCAGCAGTGGACCTACAGGGGGCGCGGGCAATCAGCCCCAGCATTTT
CASSGPTGGAGNQPQHF
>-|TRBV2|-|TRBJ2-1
TGTGCCACTCGGAGGCGGGTCTCCTACAATGAGCAGTTCTTC
CATRRRVSYNEQFF
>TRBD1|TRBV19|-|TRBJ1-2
TGTGCCAGTACCTCAACAGGGGACTATGGCTACACCTTC
CASTSTGDYGYTF
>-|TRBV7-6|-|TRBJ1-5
TGTGCCAGCAGCTTAGCGGCTTATCAGCCCCAGCATTTT
CASSLAAYQPQHF
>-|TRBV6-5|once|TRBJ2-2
TGTGCCAGCAGTTACTTGACAGGTTCGAACACCGGGGAGCTGTTTTTT
CASSYLTGSNTGELFF
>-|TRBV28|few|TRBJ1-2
TGTGCCAGCAGGGAGTCAACAGGGTCAAATGGCTACACCTTC
CASRESTGSNGYTF
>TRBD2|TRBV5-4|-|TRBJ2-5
TGTGCCAGCAGCTTGGCCTCCGGGACTAGACAAGAGACCCAGTACTTC
CASSLASGTRQETQYF
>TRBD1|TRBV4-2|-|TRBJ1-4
TGTGCCAGCAGGCTGACGGACAGGGGTGAAAAACTGTTTTTT
CASRLTDRGEKLFF
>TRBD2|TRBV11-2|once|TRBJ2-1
TGTGCCAGCAGCCGACTAGCGGGGTACTACAATGAGCAGTTCTTC
CASSRLAGYYNEQFF
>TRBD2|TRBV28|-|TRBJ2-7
TGTGCCAGCAGTACTCCCGGACTAGCAGCCAGCTCCTACGAGCAGTACTTC
CASSTPGLAASSYEQYF
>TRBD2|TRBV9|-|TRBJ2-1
TGTGCCAGCAGCGGGACTAGCGGAAACAATGAGCAGTTCTTC
CASSGTSGNNEQFF
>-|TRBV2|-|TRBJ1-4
TGTGCCAGCAGTGAAGGGACAGTCGTGGAAAAACTGTTTTTT
CASSEGTVVEKLFF
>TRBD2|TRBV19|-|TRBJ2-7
TGTGCCAGTAGTATACTAGCGGGACTCCGCGAGCAGTACTTC
CASSILAGLREQYF
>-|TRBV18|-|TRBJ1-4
TGTGCCAGCTCACCCCAAGGCTGGGACAACGAAAAACTGTTTTTT
CASSPQGWDNEKLFF
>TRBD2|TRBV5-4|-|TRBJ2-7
TGTGCCCGTCAGGAGCGGGAGACAGCCTACGAGCAGTACTTC
CARQERETAYEQYF
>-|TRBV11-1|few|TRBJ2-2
TGTGCCAGCAGCTTAGACCAGGTCACCGGGGAGCTGTTTTTT
CASSLDQVTGELFF
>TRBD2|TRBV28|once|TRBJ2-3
TGTGCCAGCAGTTTGCGGAGCGGGAGTGATACGCAGTATTTT
CASSLRSGSDTQYF
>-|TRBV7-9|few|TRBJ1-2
TGTGCCAGCAGCATACAAAGGGAGGGCTACACCTTC
CASSIQREGYTF
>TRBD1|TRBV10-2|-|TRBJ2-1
TGCGCCAGCAGTGACAGATTGGGACAGACGTATGAGCAGTTCTTC
CASSDRLGQTYEQFF
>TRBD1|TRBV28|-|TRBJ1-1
TGTGCCAGCAGTCGGCTCGCCGGGACAGGGGCTATCAAAGGTGCTTTCTTT
CASSRLAGTGAIKGAFF
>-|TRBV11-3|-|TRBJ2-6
TGTGCCAGCAGCCAGTATGGCGCTCGACAAAGTCGGGCCAACGTCCTGACTTTC
CASSQYGARQSRANVLTF
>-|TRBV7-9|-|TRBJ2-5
TGTGCCAGCAGCTTTTTTGCGGGGCAAGAGACCCAGTACTTC
CASSFFAGQETQYF
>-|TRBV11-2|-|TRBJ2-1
TGTGCCAGCCGAGACAGGCCGAAGGGAGAGCAGTTCTTC
CASRDRPKGEQFF
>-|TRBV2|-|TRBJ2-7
TGTGCCACGAACCAGAGGGGGACCTCCTACGAGCAGTACTTC
CATNQRGTSYEQYF
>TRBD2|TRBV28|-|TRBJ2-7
TGTGCCAGCAGGACTAGCGGGAGCTTTTACGAGCAGTACTTC
CASRTSGSFYEQYF
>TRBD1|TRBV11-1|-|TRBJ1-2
TGTGCCAGCAGCCAAGGGCCGACAGGGGAGCTTAACTATGGCTACACCTTC
CASSQGPTGELNYGYTF
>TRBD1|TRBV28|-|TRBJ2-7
TGTGCCAGCAGTCCCGTCTGGCAGGGGGCCTCTTACGAGCAGTACTTC
CASSPVWQGASYEQYF
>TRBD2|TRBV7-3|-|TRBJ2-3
TGTGCCAGCAGCTCACGTAGCGGGAGTGGAACAGATACGCAGTATTTT
CASSSRSGSGTDTQYF
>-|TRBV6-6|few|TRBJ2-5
TGTGCCAGCAGTATCGACAGGCAAGAGACCCAGTACTTC
CASSIDRQETQYF
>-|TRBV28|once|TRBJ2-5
TGTGCCAGCAGTCCCCAAAGGGGAGAGGAGCAAGAGACCCAGTACTTC
CASSPQRGEEQETQYF
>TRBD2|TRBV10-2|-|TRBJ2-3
TGCGCCAGCAGTGAGTCGGGGACTAGCGGGGATCCGCAGTATTTT
CASSESGTSGDPQYF
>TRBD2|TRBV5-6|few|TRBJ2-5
TGTGCCAGCAGCTGGACTAGCGGGGCATACCAAGAGACCCAGTACTTC
CASSWTSGAYQETQYF
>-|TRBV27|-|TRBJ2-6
TGTGCCAGCAGTTTAGTCCTGGGTACGGGGGCCAACGTCCTGACTTTC
CASSLVLGTGANVLTF
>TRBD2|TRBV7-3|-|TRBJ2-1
TGTGCCAGCAGCCCCATTGAGGATAGGGAGGGCAATGAGCAGTTCTTC
CASSPIEDREGNEQFF
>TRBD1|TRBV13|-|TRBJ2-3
TGTGCCAGCAGCAATCAGGGGGCAGGAGATACGCAGTATTTT
CASSNQGAGDTQYF
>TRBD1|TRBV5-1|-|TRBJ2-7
TGCGCCAGCAGCTTGGTTCAGGGGGCTCTCGAGCAGTACTTC
CASSLVQGALEQYF
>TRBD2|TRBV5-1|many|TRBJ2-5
TGCGCCAGCTCCAAAACTAGCGGGAGCTACCAAGAGACCCAGTACTTC
CASSKTSGSYQETQYF
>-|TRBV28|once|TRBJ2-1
TGTGCCAGCAGTTTATGGGGGGTGGGGAATGAGCAGTTCTTC
CASSLWGVGNEQFF
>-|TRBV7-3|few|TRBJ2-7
TGTGCCAGCAGCTTATCTTCCGGGCCCTACGAGCAGTACTTC
CASSLSSGPYEQYF
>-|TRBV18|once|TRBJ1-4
TGTGCCAGCTCACCATCGACGGCGGCGAATGAAAAACTGTTTTTT
CASSPSTAANEKLFF
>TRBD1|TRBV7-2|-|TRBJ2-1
TGTGCCAGCAGCTTAAGCCTCCTAAGGGGGCTAGAGCAGTTCTTC
CASSLSLLRGLEQFF
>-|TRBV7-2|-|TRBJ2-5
TGTGCCAGCAGCTTCGCTAGTTACCGGGTGTACCAAGAGACCCAGTACTTC
CASSFASYRVYQETQYF
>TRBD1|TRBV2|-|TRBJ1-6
TGTGCCAGCACCTCTGAACAGGGGAGTTCACCCCTCCACTTT
CASTSEQGSSPLHF
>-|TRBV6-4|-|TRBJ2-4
TGTGCCAGCAGCAAGAGGACTGACAAACGAAACATTCAGTACTTC
CASSKRTDKRNIQYF
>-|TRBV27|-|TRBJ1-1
TGTGCCAGCAGTCTGACAGGATCGACTGAAGCTTTCTTT
CASSLTGSTEAFF
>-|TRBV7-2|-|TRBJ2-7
TGTGCCAGCAGCTTGGCAGGGAACTACGAGCAGTACTTC
CASSLAGNYEQYF
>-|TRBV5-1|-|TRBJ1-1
TGCGCCAGCAGCTGGAAAGGGCCCGACACTGAAGCTTTCTTT
CASSWKGPDTEAFF
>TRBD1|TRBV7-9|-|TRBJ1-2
TGTGCCAGCAGCCATCTCACGGGACAGGGGGTTGGCTACACCTTC
CASSHLTGQGVGYTF
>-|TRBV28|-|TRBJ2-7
TGTGCCAGCAGTTTGCAAGAGCGGGCCAAACGCCAGTACTTC
CASSLQERAKRQYF